This section outlines one T cell receptor (beta chain) sequence together with its context. The antigen remains unidentified. Germline is not matched at one junction end, which may reflect a read error. This entry comes from a study of tumor-infiltrating lymphocytes in primary liver carcinoma. The wider study: Spanning 30 to 69 years of age, the patients were men and women.

Extraction of RNA together with DNA used about 17-31 mg of unsorted bulk tissue. The patients, who had chronic HBV infection, were treatment-naive (untreated). The authors made TCR beta cDNA from around 500 ng total RNA with a constant-region primer. Three-round nested multiplex PCR performed with slightly modified ARM-PCR produced the TCR beta libraries. PCR rounds one and two used TRBV1-TRBV30 forward primers with a C-beta reverse primer for approximately 11 cycles each. TCRdb analysed the multiplex PCR reads with MiXCR anew, one entry per CDR3 protein. The profile shows tens of thousands of distinct CDR3 sequences, less than 75% of them singletons. CDR3 length: 12 amino acids. Study-level points and caveats: Tumor-adjacent and tumor-blood pairs overlapped less than tumor region pairs did.

The rearrangement uses TRBV12-3 or TRBV12-4 and TRBJ2-7; D possibly corresponds to TRBD2 (6 bases). Sequencing was done on a sample of liver tumor tissue from sampling region 5. Subset defined: tumor region T5, tumor centre. The receptor comes from a man in his forties with primary liver carcinoma and hepatitis B virus infection. The CDR3 coding sequence is TGTGCCAGCAGTACACTAGCCTACGAGCAGTACTTT. It codes for CASSTLAYEQYF.